The present T cell receptor beta chain was sequenced within a study of blood T cell repertoires in COVID-19. Overall study: Samples taken during acute and convalescent COVID-19 were collected in the United States, Italy and Spain. The cDNA or gDNA used as material had been derived from T cells, B-cell-depleted T cells, or PBMCs.

Per the original data handling: The assay estimated nucleated cells by amplifying reference gene primers. Profiled with immunoSEQ multiplex PCR; TCRdb holds only in-frame clones, not every one. The D gene and trimming were derived from the DNA, and the V and J assignments and clone size from that table. Among around 300,000 clones listed, roughly 87% were seen once. The CDR3 is 14 residues long. V gave up 6 bases and J gave up 3 bases; unmatched junction bases: 3. Looked up from germline, CDR1 is SGHAT and CDR2 is FQNNGV. This rearrangement joins TRBV11-2 to TRBJ2-7; 12 bases line up with TRBD2. Sample: peripheral blood. The receptor was derived from a man between 18 and 29 years old with active or convalescent COVID-19. For the CDR3, the DNA is TGTGCCAGCAGTGGACTAGCGGGGTACTACGAGCAGTACTTC. The encoded protein is CASSGLAGYYEQYF.